The 27 T cell receptor beta chains given below trace back to one sample, sequenced in a study of tumor-infiltrating lymphocytes in primary liver carcinoma. Joint extraction of RNA and DNA used about 17-33 mg of bulk tissue that was unsorted. A primer matching the constant region was used to make TCR beta cDNA from 500 to 650 ng of total RNA. What produced the TCR beta libraries was three nested multiplex PCR rounds using slightly modified ARM-PCR. Two initial PCR rounds of about 9 cycles each paired TRBV1-TRBV30 forward primers with a C-beta reverse primer. TCRdb independently ran MiXCR on the multiplex PCR reads; one entry per CDR3 protein. The table shows around 88,000 distinct CDR3 sequences, with approximately 68% occurring only once. The material sequenced was tumor-adjacent normal liver tissue. The receptors originated from a man aged 40-55 years with primary liver carcinoma and hepatitis B virus infection.

This chain joins TRBV6-1 and TRBJ2-5; tentatively, D is TRBD2 (5 bases). Looked up from germline, CDR1 is MNHNS and CDR2 is SASEGT. The CDR3 runs to 13 residues. V was cut by 6 bases and J by 9 bases, with 17 bases left in between. This CDR3 reads CASRNWGLEAQYF. CDR3 nucleotides: TGTGCCAGCAGGAACTGGGGATTGGAGGCCCAGTACTTC.

The chain combines TRBV11-2 with TRBJ2-3; 13 nucleotides line up with TRBD2. V gave up 5 bases and J gave up 5 bases; unmatched junction bases: 13. CDR1 SGHAT and CDR2 FQNNGV come from the germline V gene. The CDR3 covers 18 residues. The CDR3 region is CASSLSTSGRAGRDTQYF. The CDR3 nucleotides read TGTGCCAGCAGCCTGAGTACTAGCGGGAGGGCGGGGCGAGATACGCAGTATTTT. The full variable domain, in which reference TRBV11-2 and TRBJ2-3 provide the parts outside the CDR3, is EAGVAQSPRYKIIEKRQSVAFWCNPISGHATLYWYQQILGQGPKLLIQFQNNGVVDDSQLPKDRFSAERLKGVDSTLKIQPAKLEDSAVYLCASSLSTSGRAGRDTQYFGPGTRLTVL.

This rearrangement joins TRBV5-4 to TRBJ1-3; 7 bases are shared with TRBD1. V was clipped by 3 bases and J by 0 bases; unmatched bases: 3. CDR1 and CDR2 from the germline V gene are SGHNT and YYREEE (reference sequence). The CDR3 has 15 residues. This CDR3 reads CASSSGQLSGNTIYF. DNA for the CDR3: TGTGCCAGCAGCTCGGGACAGCTCTCTGGAAACACCATATATTTT.

A remark on this clonotype: A read error may account for a junction end that differs from germline. This chain connects TRBV4-1 to TRBJ1-2; D is undetermined. The CDR3 runs to 14 residues. Germline V gene lookup returns CDR1 MGHRA and CDR2 YSYEKL. This CDR3 is CASSPREGHYGYTF. The CDR3 DNA reads as TGCGCCAGCAGCCCTAGAGAAGGGCACTATGGTTACACCTTT.

The chain recombines TRBV28 with TRBJ2-7; tentative D call: TRBD1 (5 bases). The ends were cut back, 2 bases at V and 9 bases at J, with 14 bases in the middle. This CDR3 is 13 amino acids long. Germline assignment: CDR1 MDHEN and CDR2 SYDVKM. The CDR3 DNA reads as TGTGCCAGCAGTTTAGGGCAGGGAAAACGGCAGTACTTC. Amino acids: CASSLGQGKRQYF.

On this clonotype itself: Germline is not matched at one junction end, which may reflect a read error. The chain is built from TRBV5-4 and TRBJ1-2; 9 bases map to TRBD1. Germline V CDR1 and CDR2: SGHNT, YYREEE (reference sequence). This CDR3 is built from 14 residues. CDR3 DNA sequence: TGTGCCAGCATCTTGGCGGGGACAGGGTATGGCTACACCTTC. Residues: CASILAGTGYGYTF.

This chain joins TRBV11-2 and TRBJ1-1; D unclear. CDR3 size: 12 residues. V was trimmed by 1 base and J by 7 bases, leaving 7 bases between them. Germline loops: CDR1 SGHAT, CDR2 FQNNGV. Here the CDR3 reads CASSLAAGEAFF. Here the CDR3 DNA reads TGTGCCAGCAGCTTAGCTGCGGGTGAAGCTTTCTTT.

In the case of this clonotype: One end of the junction varies from germline; a read error may be responsible. This chain connects TRBV11-2 to TRBJ2-7, with D possibly TRBD2 on 5 matching bases. Germline loops: CDR1 SGHAT, CDR2 FQNNGV. The CDR3 is made up of 11 amino acids. The CDR3 sequence: CASCLEDDQYF. The DNA of the CDR3 is TGTGCCAGCTGCTTGGAGGACGATCAGTACTTC.

In DNA form, the CDR3 reads TGCAGTGCTAGAGTCCGGAGCACAGATACGCAGTATTTT. It specifies CSARVRSTDTQYF. The chain has TRBV20-1 and TRBJ2-3; no reliable D call. Germline V gives CDR1 DFQATT, CDR2 SNEGSKA (reference sequence). V was shortened by 1 base and J by 0 bases, with 5 bases between the two germline ends. This CDR3 is built from 13 residues.

The V and J genes are TRBV21-1 and TRBJ1-1. TRBV21-1 is shown as a pseudogene. The CDR3 has 16 amino acids. The CDR3 DNA is TGTGCCAGCAGCAAAGGGGGAATCAGGGCCGACACTGAAGCTTTCTTT. It encodes CASSKGGIRADTEAFF.

This clonotype came up a few times. This CDR3 fails to terminate in the conserved phenylalanine or tryptophan, so it likely reflects a read error. V is TRBV5-1 and J is TRBJ2-1; the D gene is possibly TRBD1 (6 bases). The germline V gene encodes CDR1 SGHRS and CDR2 YFSETQ. The CDR3 consists of 13 residues. CDR3 nucleotide sequence: TGCGCCAACAGCCCCAATACAGGGAATGAGCAGTTCTTA. Encoded protein: CANSPNTGNEQFL.

A note on this clonotype: This likely comes from a read error, as the CDR3 has no conserved phenylalanine or tryptophan at its end. This chain connects TRBV4-1 to TRBJ1-1; D not resolved. This CDR3 has 15 amino acids. Germline lookup yields CDR1 MGHRA and CDR2 YSYEKL. The CDR3 loop is CSSSLVLAREMEAFS. CDR3 nucleotide sequence: TGCTCCAGCAGCCTAGTGCTAGCAAGGGAAATGGAAGCTTTCTCT.

About this clonotype: This sequence may be a read error, since a much larger clone differs from it by one base. CDR3: CASSPIQGPNQPQHF. The CDR3 region has the DNA TGTGCCAGCAGCCCTATACAGGGACCTAATCAGCCCCAGCATTTT. The rearrangement links TRBV7-8 to TRBJ1-5; maybe TRBD1 (6 bases). This CDR3 is 15 amino acids long. With 5 bases removed from V and 4 bases from J, the gap between germline ends came to 15 bases. Per germline, CDR1 SGHVS and CDR2 FQNEAQ.

This clonotype was seen only once. This clone may be a read error of a much larger clone one base away. This CDR3 fails to terminate in the conserved phenylalanine or tryptophan, so it likely reflects a read error. CDR3 in amino acids: CATSPRGEQYL. CDR3 bases: TGTGCCACCTCTCCCCGGGGTGAGCAGTACTTA. The rearrangement links TRBV19 to TRBJ2-7, with a tentative D call TRBD2 (5 bases). Trimming left V 10 bases short and J 7 bases short, with 14 bases between. CDR1 is LNHDA and CDR2 is SQIVND in the germline V gene (reference sequence). The CDR3 extends over 11 amino acids.

This clonotype was found a few times. The junction departs from the called germline gene at one end, perhaps through a read error. This chain connects TRBV11-2 to TRBJ2-6; 7 nucleotides line up with TRBD1. CDR1 and CDR2 (germline): SGHAT, FQNNGV. The CDR3 totals 15 residues. The CDR3 nucleotides read TGTACCAGCAGCCTCGGGACAGCTGGGGCCAATGTCCTGACTTTC. Its translation is CTSSLGTAGANVLTF.

About this clonotype itself: The junction departs from germline at one end; a sequencing error may be responsible. The chain is built from TRBV11-1 and TRBJ2-3; D may be TRBD1 or TRBD2 (7 bases each). Germline V gives CDR1 SGHAT, CDR2 FQDESV (reference sequence). This CDR3 comprises 15 residues. The CDR3 reads CANSLRGAGGDTQFF. The CDR3 bases are TGTGCCAACAGCTTACGAGGTGCAGGGGGGGATACGCAGTTTTTT.

A word on this clonotype: A junction end diverges from the germline sequence, so it may reflect a read error. V and J are TRBV11-3 and TRBJ2-1; 8 bases fit TRBD2. Germline V gene sequence: CDR1 SGHNT, CDR2 YENEEA. The CDR3 runs 16 residues. The DNA for the CDR3 is TGTGCCAGCAGCTTGACCAGCGGGAGCCCCTACACTGAGCAGTTCTTC. Translation gives CASSLTSGSPYTEQFF.

This clonotype was detected many times. V is TRBV7-9 and J is TRBJ2-6; D is uncertain. CDR1 is SEHNR, CDR2 FQNEAQ, per germline (reference sequence). Trimming left V 1 base short and J 0 bases short, with 10 bases between. This CDR3 spans 17 amino acids. The CDR3 sequence is CASSLDSSSSGANVLTF. The CDR3, as DNA: TGTGCCAGCAGCTTAGACAGTTCTAGCTCTGGGGCCAACGTCCTGACTTTC.

As to this clonotype: Germline is not matched at one junction end, which may reflect a read error. The chain's CDR3 is CASSFISANTGELFF. CDR3 in DNA: TGTGCCAGCAGCTTCATCAGTGCGAACACCGGTGAGCTGTTTTTT. The rearrangement links TRBV13 to TRBJ2-2; D is undetermined. The CDR3 has 15 amino acids. Germline V gives CDR1 PRHDT, CDR2 FYEKMQ (reference sequence).

This clonotype was seen a handful of times. The rearrangement links TRBV29-1 to TRBJ2-2, with D unresolved. CDR1 and CDR2 from the germline V gene are SQVTM and ANQGSEA. V dropped 2 bases and J dropped 8 bases, with 12 bases sitting between them. The CDR3 spans 13 residues. The CDR3 region is CSVELQTRGELFF. In nucleotides, the CDR3 is TGCAGCGTTGAATTGCAGACGAGGGGGGAGCTGTTTTTT.

Remarks on this clonotype: The junction departs from the called germline gene at one end, perhaps through a read error. The chain combines TRBV11-1 with TRBJ2-5; D is possibly TRBD1 or TRBD2 (5 bases each). The CDR3 spans 14 residues. Per germline, CDR1 SGHAT and CDR2 FQDESV (reference sequence). The chain's CDR3 is CGSSLRGTQETRYF. CDR3 DNA: TGTGGCAGCAGCTTAAGAGGGACCCAAGAGACCCGGTACTTC.

This clonotype was detected a few times. A read error is possible here, since a much larger clone lies one base away. The conserved closing phenylalanine or tryptophan is absent in this CDR3, likely reflecting a read error. This chain links TRBV28 with TRBJ2-7, with 7 bases matching TRBD2. The V gene's germline CDR1 is MDHEN and CDR2 SYDVKM. This CDR3 contains 14 residues. J gave up 0 bases and V 8 bases, and 7 bases lay outside the gene matches. In nucleotides, the CDR3 is TGTGCCAGCGCGGCCGGGGGGACCTCCTACGAGCAGTACTTA. It yields the protein CASAAGGTSYEQYL.

As concerns this clonotype: Relative to the germline gene, one junction end is altered; a read error may explain this. This rearrangement joins TRBV11-2 to TRBJ2-2; TRBD1 aligns across 11 bases. Germline V gene data show CDR1 as SGHAT and CDR2 as FQNNGV. This CDR3 contains 18 residues. In nucleotides, the CDR3 is TGTGCCAGCAACCCGAGGACAGGGGGCCCCTCCACCACCGTGGAGCTGTTTTTT. This gives the protein CASNPRTGGPSTTVELFF.

Remarks on this clonotype: A read error may explain this, as a much larger clone is one base away. This chain connects TRBV28 to TRBJ2-1, with 7 bases aligning to TRBD2. The germline V gene has CDR1 MDHEN and CDR2 SYDVKM. The CDR3 covers 15 residues. Here the CDR3 DNA reads TGTGTCAGCACCTCCCTGGGAGGGGCATACAATGAGCAGTTCTTC. It is translated as CVSTSLGGAYNEQFF.

Remarks on this clonotype: Since a much larger clone is just one base distant, this may be a read error. This chain connects TRBV6-1 to TRBJ2-7; D tentatively reads TRBD1 or TRBD2 (5 bases each). Germline lookup yields CDR1 MNHNS and CDR2 SASEGT. The CDR3 extends over 13 amino acids. This CDR3 reads CTSSRDGYYEQYF. The CDR3 DNA reads as TGTACCAGCAGTAGGGACGGATACTACGAGCAGTACTTC.

The genes are TRBV30 and TRBJ1-5, with unresolved D. Trimming left V 1 base short and J 1 base short, with 5 bases between. The CDR3 has 13 amino acids. Germline V gene data show CDR1 as GTSNPN and CDR2 as SVGIG (reference sequence). In DNA, the CDR3 is TGTGCCTGGAGTGGTGGGAGCAATCAGCCCCAGCATTTT. Translated: CAWSGGSNQPQHF. Supplemented by reference TRBV30 and TRBJ1-5, the full variable domain reads SQTIHQWPATLVQPVGSPLSLECTVEGTSNPNLYWYRQAAGRGLQLLFYSVGIGQISSEVPQNLSASRPQDRQFILSSKKLLLSDSGFYLCAWSGGSNQPQHFGDGTRLSIL.

This chain connects TRBV15 to TRBJ2-5; TRBD2 is a possible D gene (6 bases). In germline, CDR1 is LNHNV, CDR2 YYDKDF (reference sequence). CDR3 length: 15 residues. Trimming shortened V by 1 base and J by 5 bases, and 14 bases separated the two germline ends. DNA for the CDR3: TGTGCCACCAGCAGAGTCGGGGGACTTTTGGAGACCCAGTACTTC. It translates to CATSRVGGLLETQYF.